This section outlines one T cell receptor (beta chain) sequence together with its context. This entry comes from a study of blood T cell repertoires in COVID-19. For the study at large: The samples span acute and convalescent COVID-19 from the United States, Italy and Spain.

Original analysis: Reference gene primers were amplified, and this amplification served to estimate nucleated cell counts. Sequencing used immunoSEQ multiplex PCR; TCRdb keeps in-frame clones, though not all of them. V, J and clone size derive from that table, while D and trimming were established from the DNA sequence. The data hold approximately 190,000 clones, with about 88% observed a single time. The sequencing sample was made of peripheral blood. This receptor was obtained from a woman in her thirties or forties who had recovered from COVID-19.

As DNA, the CDR3 is TGCGCCAGCAAACTCTCCTCTAGCGGTAGGGGCGCCTACGAGCAGTACTTC. Protein: CASKLSSSGRGAYEQYF. V gene TRBV5-1 combines with J gene TRBJ2-7; the match to TRBD2 covers 7 bases. V lost 6 bases, J lost 2 bases, and 17 bases stayed unmatched. The germline V gene encodes CDR1 SGHRS and CDR2 YFSETQ. The CDR3 has 17 residues.